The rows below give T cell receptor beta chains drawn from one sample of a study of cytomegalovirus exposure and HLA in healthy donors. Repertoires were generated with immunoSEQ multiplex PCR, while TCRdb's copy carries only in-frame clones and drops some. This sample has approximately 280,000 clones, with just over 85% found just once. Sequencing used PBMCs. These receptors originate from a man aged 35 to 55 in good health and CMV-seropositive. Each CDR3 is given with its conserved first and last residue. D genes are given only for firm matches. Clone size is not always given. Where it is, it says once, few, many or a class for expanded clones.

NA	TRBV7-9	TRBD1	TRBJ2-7	CASSLFPGGSYEQYF	TGTGCCAGCAGCTTATTTCCAGGGGGCTCCTACGAGCAGTACTTC
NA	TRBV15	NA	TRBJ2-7	CATSRDLGGEQYF	TGTGCCACCAGCAGAGATTTGGGAGGCGAGCAGTACTTC
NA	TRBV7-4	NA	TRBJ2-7	CASSPNSMTGPLNYYEQYF	TGTGCCAGCAGCCCGAACTCAATGACAGGACCTCTTAACTACTACGAGCAGTACTTC
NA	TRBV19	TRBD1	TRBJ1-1	CASSAGTGLNTEAFF	TGTGCCAGTAGTGCCGGGACAGGACTTAACACTGAAGCTTTCTTT
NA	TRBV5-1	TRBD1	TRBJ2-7	CASRTGTGLSDTYEQYF	TGCGCCAGCAGAACCGGGACAGGACTTTCTGATACCTACGAGCAGTACTTC
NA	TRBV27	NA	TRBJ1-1	CASSLVGSGTEAFF	TGTGCCAGCAGTTTAGTAGGGAGCGGCACTGAAGCTTTCTTT
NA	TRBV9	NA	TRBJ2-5	CASSDRGETQYF	TGTGCCAGCAGCGATAGGGGAGAGACCCAGTACTTC
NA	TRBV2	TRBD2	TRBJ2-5	CASRSRWEGQETQYF	TGTGCCAGCAGGAGTCGGTGGGAGGGACAAGAGACCCAGTACTTC
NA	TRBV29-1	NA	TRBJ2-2	CSAPTGTGELFF	TGCAGCGCTCCCACAGGAACCGGGGAGCTGTTTTTT
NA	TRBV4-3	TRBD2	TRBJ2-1	CASSGTSGWGAYNEQFF	TGCGCCAGCAGCGGGACTAGCGGATGGGGGGCTTACAATGAGCAGTTCTTC
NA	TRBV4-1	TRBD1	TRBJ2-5	CASSQDTGGRTQYF	TGCGCCAGCAGCCAAGATACAGGGGGAAGGACCCAGTACTTC
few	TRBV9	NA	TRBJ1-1	CASSVSGQLNTEAFF	TGTGCCAGCAGCGTAAGTGGACAGTTGAACACTGAAGCTTTCTTT
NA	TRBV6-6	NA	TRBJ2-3	CASSEPRDISTDTQYF	TGTGCCAGCAGCGAACCCCGGGACATAAGCACAGATACGCAGTATTTT
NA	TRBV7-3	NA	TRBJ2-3	CASSLMAGRTDTQYF	TGTGCCAGCAGCTTAATGGCAGGGCGCACAGATACGCAGTATTTT
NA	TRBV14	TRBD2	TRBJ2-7	CASSPTTSGSYEQYF	TGTGCCAGCAGTCCGACGACTAGCGGGAGCTACGAGCAGTACTTC
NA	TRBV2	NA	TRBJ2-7	CASNQDTTYEQYF	TGTGCCAGCAACCAGGACACGACTTACGAGCAGTACTTC
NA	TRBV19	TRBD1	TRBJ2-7	CASSMGTGGGYEQYF	TGTGCCAGTAGTATGGGGACAGGGGGCGGCTACGAGCAGTACTTC
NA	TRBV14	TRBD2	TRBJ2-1	CASSLGLAGEQFF	TGTGCCAGCAGCCTGGGACTAGCGGGCGAGCAGTTCTTC
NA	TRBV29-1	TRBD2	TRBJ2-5	CSVRTSSVWEQYF	TGCAGCGTTCGGACTAGCTCGGTTTGGGAGCAGTACTTC
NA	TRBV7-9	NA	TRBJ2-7	CSSSLPGGGEQYF	TGTTCCAGCAGCTTGCCCGGGGGTGGCGAGCAGTACTTC
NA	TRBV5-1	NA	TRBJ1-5	CASSPRSRERQPQHF	TGCGCCAGCAGCCCCCGATCAAGGGAGAGACAGCCCCAGCATTTT
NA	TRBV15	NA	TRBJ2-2	CATSRTRTRLRNGELFF	TGTGCCACCAGCAGAACCCGGACAAGGCTTAGGAACGGGGAGCTGTTTTTT
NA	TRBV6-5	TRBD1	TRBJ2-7	CASSNPRGPSYEQYF	TGTGCCAGCAGCAACCCCAGGGGGCCTTCCTACGAGCAGTACTTC
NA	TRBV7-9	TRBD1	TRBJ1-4	CASSLARTGPEKLFF	TGTGCCAGCAGCTTAGCAAGGACAGGGCCTGAAAAACTGTTTTTT
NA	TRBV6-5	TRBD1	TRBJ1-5	CASSTTGVSNQPQHF	TGTGCCAGCAGTACGACAGGGGTAAGCAATCAGCCCCAGCATTTT
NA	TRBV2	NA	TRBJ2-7	CASSEAVAGHSYEQYF	TGTGCCAGCAGTGAAGCCGTGGCAGGACACTCCTACGAGCAGTACTTC
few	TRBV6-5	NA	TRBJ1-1	CASNWVQDTEAFF	TGTGCCAGCAATTGGGTTCAGGACACTGAAGCTTTCTTT
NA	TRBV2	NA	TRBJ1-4	CASRRSGQIEKLFF	TGTGCCAGCAGAAGATCCGGACAGATCGAAAAACTGTTTTTT
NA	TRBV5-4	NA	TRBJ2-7	CASSLVPPGEQYF	TGTGCCAGCAGCTTGGTACCACCGGGAGAGCAGTACTTC
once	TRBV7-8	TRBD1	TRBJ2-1	CASSFLQGTLYNEQFF	TGTGCCAGCAGCTTTCTACAGGGGACCCTCTACAATGAGCAGTTCTTC
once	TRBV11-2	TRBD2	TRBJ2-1	CASSLEFSGRRPYNEQFF	TGTGCCAGCAGCTTAGAATTTAGCGGGAGACGTCCCTACAATGAGCAGTTCTTC
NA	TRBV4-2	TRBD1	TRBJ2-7	CASSQAGQGNYEQYF	TGTGCCAGCAGCCAAGCGGGACAGGGAAACTACGAGCAGTACTTC
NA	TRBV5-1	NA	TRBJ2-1	CASSLAGGSGYPSYNEQFF	TGCGCCAGCAGCTTGGCTGGAGGGAGTGGCTACCCCTCCTACAATGAGCAGTTCTTC
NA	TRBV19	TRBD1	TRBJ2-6	CASSPSRDRVSGANVLTF	TGTGCCAGTAGTCCAAGCCGGGACAGGGTTTCTGGGGCCAACGTCCTGACTTTC
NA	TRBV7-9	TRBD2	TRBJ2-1	CASSPTGTSGKEQFF	TGTGCCAGCAGCCCAACTGGGACTAGCGGGAAGGAGCAGTTCTTC
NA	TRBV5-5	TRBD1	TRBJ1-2	CASSEGTGIYGYTF	TGTGCCAGCAGCGAGGGGACAGGGATCTATGGCTACACCTTC
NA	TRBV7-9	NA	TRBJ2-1	CASSLAAPGQFF	TGTGCCAGCAGCTTAGCGGCCCCGGGGCAGTTCTTC
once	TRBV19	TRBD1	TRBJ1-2	CASRTGRNYGYTF	TGTGCCAGTAGGACAGGGAGGAACTATGGCTACACCTTC
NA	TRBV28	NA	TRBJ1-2	CASSLYQPGVYGYTF	TGTGCCAGCAGTTTGTACCAGCCAGGGGTGTATGGCTACACCTTC
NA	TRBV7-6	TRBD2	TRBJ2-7	CASLPAAGALEQYF	TGTGCCAGCCTCCCGGCAGCGGGAGCCTTAGAGCAGTACTTC
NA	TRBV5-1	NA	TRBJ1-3	CASSSGLQGGNTIYF	TGCGCCAGCAGCTCCGGGTTACAAGGAGGAAACACCATATATTTT
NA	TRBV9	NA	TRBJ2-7	CASSVGGSLNHEQYF	TGTGCCAGCAGCGTAGGAGGGAGTCTTAACCACGAGCAGTACTTC
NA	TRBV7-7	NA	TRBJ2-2	CASVQGNTGELFF	TGTGCTAGCGTTCAGGGTAACACCGGGGAGCTGTTTTTT
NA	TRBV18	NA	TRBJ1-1	CASSPPSKNTEAFF	TGTGCCAGCTCACCACCGAGTAAGAACACTGAAGCTTTCTTT
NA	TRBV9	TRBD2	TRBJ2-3	CASTRGTSGRATDTQYF	TGTGCCAGCACCAGGGGGACTAGCGGGAGGGCAACAGATACGCAGTATTTT